This T cell receptor beta chain derives from a study of blood T cell repertoires in COVID-19. About the study: T cells, B-cell-depleted T cells, or PBMCs supplied cDNA or gDNA.

The CDR3 sequence is 18 residues long. Germline values: CDR1 KGHSH, CDR2 LQKENI. Trimming cost V 1 base and J 0 bases; bases outside gene matches: 5. Under the authors' procedure: Estimates of nucleated cell counts were drawn from the amplification of reference gene primers. The protocol was immunoSEQ multiplex PCR, while the TCRdb copy is restricted to in-frame clones and leaves out a portion. The D gene and trimming were derived from the DNA, and the V and J assignments and clone size from that table. The table includes under 90,000 clones, 80% detected once. This clonotype was obtained from a human donor in a cohort sampled during active COVID-19. This chain connects TRBV18 to TRBJ2-6, with 8 nucleotides matching TRBD1. Sequencing input: peripheral blood. CDR3 nucleotides: TGTGCCAGCTCACCACAAGGGACAGGACTCTCTGGGGCCAACGTCCTGACTTTC. It encodes CASSPQGTGLSGANVLTF.